This T cell receptor (beta chain) emerged from a study of cytomegalovirus exposure and HLA in healthy donors. In its sample, this clone was seen a few times. The study ran its PCR with 60 Vbeta and 13 Jbeta primers. Some clones are missing from TCRdb's copy, which holds only in-frame ones; the method was immunoSEQ multiplex PCR. Of roughly 160,000 clones in the sample, around 77% were seen once. V lost 7 bases and J 4 bases, leaving 9 bases between the germline ends. CDR3 length equals 12 residues. Germline V gene lookup returns CDR1 SGHDT and CDR2 YYEEEE. This receptor was taken from a man under 40 in good health and CMV-seropositive. The sequencing input was PBMCs. This chain joins TRBV5-6 and TRBJ1-5; D remains unclear. The CDR3 DNA is TGTGCCAGCCAAGCGGGGAATCAGCCCCAGCATTTT. This gives the protein CASQAGNQPQHF.